Below, 24 T cell receptor beta chains from the same sample are listed, as sequenced in a study of T-cell memory formation after mild COVID-19. From the 5' RACE reads, TCRdb called clonotypes with MiXCR, one entry per CDR3 protein. This sample has some 270,000 distinct CDR3 sequences, with 15% found just once. Sequenced input: PBMCs or a T cell subset sorted from them (not recorded which). Receptors were obtained from an adult woman who had mild COVID-19 (a few samples of this study predate the infection). Cell type and time point are not known.

This clonotype was found a few times. The J gene is TRBJ2-2, the V gene TRBV4-3; 12 bases line up with TRBD2. CDR1 and CDR2 (germline): LGHNA, YSLEER. The junction had 4 bases not matched to a gene; V was cut back by 3 bases and J by 2 bases. The length of the CDR3 is 17 residues. CDR3 in amino acids: CASSQQTSGSNTGELFF. In nucleotides, the CDR3 is TGCGCCAGCAGCCAGCAGACTAGCGGGAGCAACACCGGGGAGCTGTTTTTT.

This clonotype occurred a few times. The genes are TRBV7-2 and TRBJ1-4, with D uncertain. Germline V CDR1 and CDR2: SGHTA, FQGNSA. The CDR3 has 14 amino acids. Trimming stripped 3 bases from V and 4 bases from J, with 9 bases between. The CDR3 protein is CASSFGQINEKLFF. The CDR3 DNA is TGTGCCAGCAGCTTCGGGCAGATTAATGAAAAACTGTTTTTT.

This clonotype was seen a handful of times. V and J are TRBV29-1 and TRBJ2-2, with a tentative D call TRBD1 (6 bases). This CDR3 has 14 residues. Trimming cost V 3 bases and J 4 bases, with 12 bases left between them. Per germline, CDR1 SQVTM and CDR2 ANQGSEA. The CDR3 bases are TGCAGCGTTGAGAGGGGGTCGGGCACCGGGGAGCTGTTTTTT. It encodes CSVERGSGTGELFF.

The chain employs TRBV20-1 and TRBJ2-7; 13 bases are a match to TRBD2. Trimming took 3 bases from V and 3 from J; bases not matched to a gene: 5. This CDR3 comprises 15 residues. Germline V gene sequence: CDR1 DFQATT, CDR2 SNEGSKA (reference sequence). CDR3 in DNA: TGCAGTGCTAGGGGGACTAGCGGGACATTCTACGAGCAGTACTTC. Translated, it gives CSARGTSGTFYEQYF.

The V and J genes are TRBV5-6 and TRBJ2-1; 11 nucleotides line up with TRBD2. Unmatched junction bases numbered 10, after V lost 3 bases and J lost 5 bases. Germline V CDR1 and CDR2: SGHDT, YYEEEE. The CDR3 is 17 amino acids. CDR3 protein: CASSSAIAGGPHNEQFF. CDR3 DNA sequence: TGTGCCAGCAGCTCGGCCATAGCGGGGGGGCCCCACAATGAGCAGTTCTTC. Looking up the rest from reference TRBV5-6 and TRBJ2-1 gives the full variable domain: DAGVTQSPTHLIKTRGQQVTLRCSPKSGHDTVSWYQQALGQGPQFIFQYYEEEERQRGNFPDRFSGHQFPNYSSELNVNALLLGDSALYLCASSSAIAGGPHNEQFFGPGTRLTVL.

With regard to this clonotype: Possible read error: a much larger clone is one base away. CDR3 loop: CASSSRLAGTDTQYF. The CDR3 region has the DNA TGTGCCAGCAGCTCTCGACTAGCGGGGACAGATACGCAGTATTTT. The chain recombines TRBV11-2 with TRBJ2-3; 11 bases align to TRBD2. The germline gives CDR1 SGHAT, CDR2 FQNNGV. The CDR3 is made up of 15 amino acids. The ends lost 4 bases at V and 3 bases at J; junction bases unmatched: 3. The full variable domain, its missing parts supplied by reference TRBV11-2 and TRBJ2-3, is EAGVAQSPRYKIIEKRQSVAFWCNPISGHATLYWYQQILGQGPKLLIQFQNNGVVDDSQLPKDRFSAERLKGVDSTLKIQPAKLEDSAVYLCASSSRLAGTDTQYFGPGTRLTVL.

Only a few counts were recorded for this clonotype. The J gene is TRBJ1-6, the V gene TRBV10-3; D is possibly TRBD1 (6 bases). This CDR3 spans 15 amino acids. Germline CDR1 reads ENHRY; CDR2 reads SYGVKD. V lost 7 bases, J lost 7 bases, and 17 bases lay in between. For the CDR3, the DNA is TGTGCCATCACCGAGGGGGGCACGGGGAATTCACCCCTCCACTTT. Translation: CAITEGGTGNSPLHF.

This clonotype was seen ten or more times. DNA for the CDR3: TGCAGCGTTGTGGAACACACCGGGGAGCTGTTTTTT. It translates to CSVVEHTGELFF. The J gene is TRBJ2-2, the V gene TRBV29-1; D remains ambiguous. Germline CDR1 SQVTM, CDR2 ANQGSEA. The CDR3 runs 12 residues. The V and J ends lost 4 bases and 3 bases respectively, with 6 bases between them.

This clonotype was recorded at least ten times. The V call is TRBV10-3, the J call TRBJ2-3, with D possibly TRBD2 on 7 matching bases. The CDR3 spans 13 residues. Germline values: CDR1 ENHRY, CDR2 SYGVKD. Trimming pared 2 bases from V and 8 bases from J, leaving 11 bases between. DNA of the CDR3: TGTGCCATCAGTGAGAACAGGGAGGGTACGCAGTATTTT. Its translation: CAISENREGTQYF.

This clonotype was found a few times. The V and J genes are TRBV20-1 and TRBJ1-5; 7 positions match TRBD1. The V segment lost 6 bases and the J segment 1 base; nucleotides outside the gene matches: 3. CDR3 length: 13 residues. Germline V lookup: CDR1 DFQATT, CDR2 SNEGSKA (reference sequence). CDR3 nucleotides: TGCAGTGCAATACAGGGGAGCAATCAGCCCCAGCATTTT. It specifies CSAIQGSNQPQHF.

The CDR3, as DNA: TGTGCCAGCAGCAAAACCGGGACTAGCGGGAAGAATGAGCAGTTCTTC. Translation: CASSKTGTSGKNEQFF. The chain joins TRBV5-5 to TRBJ2-1; 13 bases match TRBD2. CDR3 length: 16 residues. From germline, CDR1 is SGHKS and CDR2 YYEKEE (reference sequence). V lost 4 bases, J lost 7 bases, and 8 bases stayed unmatched.

The chain has TRBV7-6 and TRBJ2-7; TRBD1 agrees at 7 bases. V shed 5 bases and J 5 bases; nucleotides not matched to a gene: 6. This CDR3 spans 13 amino acids. Germline-derived CDR1 and CDR2 are SGHVS and FNYEAQ. The CDR3 spells CASSPTGTDEQYF. CDR3 nucleotides: TGTGCCAGCAGCCCGACCGGGACAGACGAGCAGTACTTC.

This clonotype was counted only a few times. The rearrangement links TRBV3-1 to TRBJ2-1, with TRBD1 identical over 9 bases. This CDR3 region has 15 residues. Per the germline V gene, CDR1 is LGHDT and CDR2 is YNNKEL (reference sequence). V shed 4 bases, J shed 7 bases, and the junction held 8 bases outside the gene matches. The CDR3 loop reads CASSPSGQGKNEQFF. CDR3 bases: TGTGCCAGCAGCCCATCGGGACAGGGTAAGAATGAGCAGTTCTTC.

This chain links TRBV6-6 with TRBJ1-5; unclear D gene. This CDR3 has 14 residues. The V gene's germline CDR1 is MNHNY and CDR2 SVGAGI (reference sequence). Between the trimmed V and J ends, which lost 2 bases and 1 base, there was a span of 6 bases. The CDR3 spells CASSYPDSNQPQHF. The CDR3, as DNA: TGTGCCAGCAGTTACCCGGACAGCAATCAGCCCCAGCATTTT.

As regards this clonotype: A much larger clone differs by one base, so this may be a read error. V is TRBV4-3 and J is TRBJ1-5; TRBD1 aligns across 7 bases. CDR1 and CDR2 (germline): LGHNA, YSLEER. CDR3 length: 13 residues. This CDR3 is CAISQDRVQPQHF. The CDR3 nucleotides read TGCGCCATCAGCCAAGACAGGGTACAGCCCCAGCATTTT.

This clonotype was found a few times. The rearrangement uses TRBV2 and TRBJ1-2; maybe TRBD1 (5 bases). Between the trimmed V and J ends, which lost 2 bases and 4 bases, there was a span of 8 bases. The CDR3 is 13 amino acids. The germline gives CDR1 SNHLY, CDR2 FYNNEI. The CDR3 spells CASSELGPYGYTF. CDR3 in DNA: TGTGCCAGCAGTGAACTGGGACCCTATGGCTACACCTTC. The entire variable domain, with the rest obtained from reference TRBV2 and TRBJ1-2, is as follows: EPEVTQTPSHQVTQMGQEVILRCVPISNHLYFYWYRQILGQKVEFLVSFYNNEISEKSEIFDDQFSVERPDGSNFTLKIRSTKLEDSAMYFCASSELGPYGYTFGSGTRLTVV.

This clonotype was counted at least ten times. The chain uses TRBV5-1 and TRBJ2-7, with D possibly being TRBD1 or TRBD2 (7 bases each). V lost 4 bases, J lost 3 bases, and 17 bases lay in between. The CDR3 runs to 15 residues. Germline CDR1 SGHRS, CDR2 YFSETQ. The CDR3 nucleotides read TGCGCCAGCAGCCCTGGGGGGGGACAGATCTACGAGCAGTACTTC. It specifies CASSPGGGQIYEQYF.

CDR3 sequence: CASSLGFEQFF. The CDR3 DNA reads TGTGCCAGCAGCTTAGGGTTTGAGCAGTTCTTC. This sequence joins TRBV7-2 and TRBJ2-1; unclear D gene. The CDR3 is 11 amino acids. Germline V gives CDR1 SGHTA, CDR2 FQGNSA. Trimming left V 1 base short and J 9 bases short, with 4 bases between.

The chain carries TRBV5-6 and TRBJ1-2; 9 bases are a match to TRBD1. Germline V CDR1 and CDR2: SGHDT, YYEEEE. V trimming: 4 bases; J trimming: 2 bases; junction bases outside the gene matches: 9. This CDR3 has 16 residues. Here the CDR3 reads CASSRTGTGLNYGYTF. The CDR3 bases are TGTGCCAGCAGCAGAACCGGGACAGGGCTAAACTATGGCTACACCTTC.

The chain combines TRBV6-2 or TRBV6-3 with TRBJ2-1; D assignment may be TRBD1 or TRBD2 (5 bases each). Germline V CDR1 and CDR2: MNHEY, SVGEGT. V was pared by 2 bases and J by 8 bases, with 19 bases between. The CDR3 has 16 residues. This chain's CDR3 is CASSYEVGRLVDEQFF. The CDR3, as DNA: TGTGCCAGCAGTTACGAGGTGGGACGGCTTGTGGATGAGCAGTTCTTC.

At least ten counts were recorded for this clonotype. The chain is built from TRBV4-2 and TRBJ2-6; 7 bases map to TRBD1. This CDR3 has 18 residues. With 0 bases clipped from V and 0 bases from J, the junction kept 5 bases outside the gene matches. The germline CDR1 and CDR2 sequences are LGHNA and YNFKEQ. CDR3: CASSQDRGQLSGANVLTF. CDR3 DNA sequence: TGTGCCAGCAGCCAAGATCGGGGACAGCTCTCTGGGGCCAACGTCCTGACTTTC.

This clonotype was seen a few times. J is TRBJ2-1 and V is TRBV11-3, with a tentative D call TRBD2 (5 bases). Deletions cut 1 base from V and 8 bases from J, with 15 bases between. Germline loops: CDR1 SGHNT, CDR2 YENEEA. The CDR3 consists of 15 residues. The CDR3 region has the DNA TGTGCCAGCAGCTTAGGTTCAGCGAGCGGTGATGAGCAGTTCTTC. Translating gives CASSLGSASGDEQFF.

The chain couples TRBV25-1 to TRBJ1-1; D call uncertain. The CDR3 has 15 amino acids. V was trimmed by 7 bases and J by 0 bases, leaving 15 bases between them. Germline V CDR1 and CDR2: MGHDK, SYGVNS. CDR3 loop: CASTNSRRLNTEAFF. The CDR3 DNA sequence: TGTGCCAGCACCAATTCAAGGAGGCTGAACACTGAAGCTTTCTTT.

The chain joins TRBV7-3 to TRBJ2-1; D unclear. Trimming took off 0 bases at V and 0 bases at J, with 15 bases between the two ends. Germline V gives CDR1 SGHTA, CDR2 FQGTGA. The CDR3 consists of 18 residues. CDR3 amino acids: CASSLTSLTVSSYNEQFF. CDR3 DNA sequence: TGTGCCAGCAGCTTAACTTCACTAACAGTAAGCTCCTACAATGAGCAGTTCTTC. Variable domain in full (rest from reference TRBV7-3 and TRBJ2-1): GAGVSQTPSNKVTEKGKYVELRCDPISGHTALYWYRQSLGQGPEFLIYFQGTGAADDSGLPNDRFFAVRPEGSVSTLKIQRTERGDSAVYLCASSLTSLTVSSYNEQFFGPGTRLTVL.